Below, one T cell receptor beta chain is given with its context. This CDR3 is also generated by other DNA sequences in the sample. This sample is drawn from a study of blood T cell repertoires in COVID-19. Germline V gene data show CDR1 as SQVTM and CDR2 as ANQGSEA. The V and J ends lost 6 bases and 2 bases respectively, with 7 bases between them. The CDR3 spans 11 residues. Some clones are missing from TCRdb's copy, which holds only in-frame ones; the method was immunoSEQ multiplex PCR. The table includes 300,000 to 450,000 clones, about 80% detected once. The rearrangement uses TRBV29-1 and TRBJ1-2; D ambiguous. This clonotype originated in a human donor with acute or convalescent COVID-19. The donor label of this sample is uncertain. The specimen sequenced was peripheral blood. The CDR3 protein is CSVERNYGYTF. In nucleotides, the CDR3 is TGCAGCGTGGAGCGGAACTATGGCTACACCTTC. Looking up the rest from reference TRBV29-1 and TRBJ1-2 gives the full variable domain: SAVISQKPSRDICQRGTSLTIQCQVDSQVTMMFWYRQQPGQSLTLIATANQGSEATYESGFVIDKFPISRPNLTFSTLTVSNMSPEDSSIYLCSVERNYGYTFGSGTRLTVV.